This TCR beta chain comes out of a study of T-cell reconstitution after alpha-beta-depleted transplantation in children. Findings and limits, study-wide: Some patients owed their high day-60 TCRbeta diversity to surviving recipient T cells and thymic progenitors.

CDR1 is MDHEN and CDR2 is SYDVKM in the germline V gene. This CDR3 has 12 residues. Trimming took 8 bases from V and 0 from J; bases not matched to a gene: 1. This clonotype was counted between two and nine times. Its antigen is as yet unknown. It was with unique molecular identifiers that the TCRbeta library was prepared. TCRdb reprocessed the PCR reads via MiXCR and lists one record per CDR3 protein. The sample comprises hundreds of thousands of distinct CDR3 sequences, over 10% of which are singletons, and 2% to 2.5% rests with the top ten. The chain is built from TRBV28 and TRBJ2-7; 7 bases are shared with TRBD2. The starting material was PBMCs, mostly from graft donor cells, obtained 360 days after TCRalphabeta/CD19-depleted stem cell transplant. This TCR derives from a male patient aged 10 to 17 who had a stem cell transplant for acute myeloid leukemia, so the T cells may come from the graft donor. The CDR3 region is CASGEGSYEQYV. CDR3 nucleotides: TGTGCCAGCGGGGAGGGCTCCTACGAGCAGTACGTC.